The 32 T cell receptor beta chains in this list originate from one sample, sequenced in a study of CD8 T cells in ankylosing spondylitis. TCRdb fed the 5' RACE reads into MiXCR, producing one record per CDR3 protein. The data contain fewer than 250,000 distinct CDR3 sequences, under 12% of them singletons. What was sequenced was blood, either unsorted or a sorted T cell fraction (not recorded which). Every receptor here comes from a male donor with ankylosing spondylitis or in good health (not recorded which).

This clonotype was seen many times. The J gene is TRBJ2-3, the V gene TRBV29-1; 12 positions agree with TRBD2. Trimming took 1 base from V and 7 from J; bases not matched to a gene: 12. CDR3 length equals 17 residues. CDR1 SQVTM and CDR2 ANQGSEA come from the germline V gene. The CDR3 protein is CSVEGGTSGPLPNTQYF. The DNA for the CDR3 is TGCAGCGTTGAAGGGGGGACTAGCGGGCCCCTCCCCAATACGCAGTATTTT.

This clonotype occurred a few times. The chain has TRBV29-1 and TRBJ2-7; 8 bases fit TRBD2. The CDR3 spans 13 residues. J lost 7 bases, V lost 4 bases, and 9 bases had no gene match. Germline CDR1 reads SQVTM; CDR2 reads ANQGSEA. The CDR3 region is CSVVSSGSREQYF. The CDR3 coding sequence is TGCAGCGTTGTTTCCAGCGGGAGTAGAGAGCAGTACTTC.

This clonotype has a count of ten or more. CDR3 nucleotides: TGTGCCAGCAGCTTGACAGGGACGGATGGCTATGGCTACACCTTC. This encodes CASSLTGTDGYGYTF. V and J are TRBV12-1 and TRBJ1-2; the tabulated D call, TRBD1, remains unverified against the DNA. TRBV12-1 is a documented pseudogene. This CDR3 spans 15 amino acids.

In this sample, this clonotype turned up many times. This sequence joins TRBV2 and TRBJ1-1; D unclear. V shed 6 bases and J shed 3 bases, with 8 bases lying between them. This CDR3 has 12 amino acids. The germline gives CDR1 SNHLY, CDR2 FYNNEI. The CDR3 DNA reads as TGTGCCAGCAGCGCCGTGTACACTGAAGCTTTCTTT. Amino acids: CASSAVYTEAFF.

This clonotype was counted between two and nine times. V and J are TRBV11-2 and TRBJ2-3; D might be TRBD2 (6 bases). Trimming removed 1 base from V and 5 bases from J, with 10 bases in between. This CDR3 spans 14 amino acids. The germline CDR1 and CDR2 sequences are SGHAT and FQNNGV. The CDR3 is CASSLGGNRDTQYF. CDR3 DNA sequence: TGTGCCAGCAGCTTAGGCGGGAATAGAGATACGCAGTATTTT.

This clonotype was seen repeatedly, ten times or more. The genes are TRBV5-1 and TRBJ2-3; unclear D gene. The germline V gene has CDR1 SGHRS and CDR2 YFSETQ. The CDR3 contains 12 residues. Trimming cost V 4 bases and J 8 bases, with 11 bases left between them. CDR3 bases: TGCGCCAGCAGCGAATCTGTGGGTACGCAGTATTTT. It translates to CASSESVGTQYF.

This clonotype was recorded a few times. The rearrangement uses TRBV11-2 and TRBJ2-5, with 7 bases lining up with TRBD2. The CDR3 loop spans 18 amino acids. The V gene's germline CDR1 is SGHAT and CDR2 FQNNGV. Trimming took 5 bases from V and 2 from J; bases not matched to a gene: 17. As DNA, the CDR3 is TGTGCCAGCAGCCCTAGTTGGATGGCTAGCGGAACACAAGAGACCCAGTACTTC. The encoded protein is CASSPSWMASGTQETQYF. Based on the CDR3 plus reference TRBV11-2 and TRBJ2-5, the full variable domain is EAGVAQSPRYKIIEKRQSVAFWCNPISGHATLYWYQQILGQGPKLLIQFQNNGVVDDSQLPKDRFSAERLKGVDSTLKIQPAKLEDSAVYLCASSPSWMASGTQETQYFGPGTRLLVL.

There are many counts of this clonotype. The chain links TRBV12-3 or TRBV12-4 to TRBJ2-1; no firm D call. Trimming removed 8 bases at V and 3 bases at J, with 8 bases between. The CDR3 loop spans 12 amino acids. The CDR3 DNA follows: TGTGCCAGCGGCCTCCGCTACAATGAGCAGTTCTTC. Protein: CASGLRYNEQFF.

The rearrangement links TRBV5-1 to TRBJ2-2; D perhaps matches TRBD1 (6 bases). The CDR3 contains 15 residues. Trimming removed 0 bases at V and 4 bases at J, with 10 bases between. Germline-derived CDR1 and CDR2 are SGHRS and YFSETQ. This chain's CDR3 is CASSLVQGPTGELFF. The CDR3 coding sequence is TGCGCCAGCAGCTTGGTGCAGGGGCCCACCGGGGAGCTGTTTTTT.

This clonotype was picked up many times. The chain carries TRBV20-1 and TRBJ1-5, with 9 bases fitting TRBD1. From germline, CDR1 is DFQATT and CDR2 SNEGSKA (reference sequence). The CDR3 covers 14 residues. CDR3 sequence (DNA): TGCAGCTCCGGGACAGGGTATAGCAATCAGCCCCAGCATTTT. Protein sequence: CSSGTGYSNQPQHF.

This clonotype appeared many times. The rearrangement links TRBV5-1 to TRBJ2-1, with TRBD1 matching over 10 bases. The CDR3 is 14 amino acids. Germline trimming cut 3 bases from V and 8 bases from J; bases unmatched to any gene: 5. CDR1 is SGHRS, CDR2 YFSETQ, per germline. CDR3 loop: CASSSGQGKDEQFF. CDR3 nucleotide sequence: TGCGCCAGCAGCTCGGGACAGGGGAAAGATGAGCAGTTCTTC.

The chain recombines TRBV2 with TRBJ2-2; D is unresolved. Trimming took off 5 bases at V and 6 bases at J, with 7 bases between the two ends. Germline-derived CDR1 and CDR2 are SNHLY and FYNNEI. The CDR3 extends over 12 amino acids. CDR3 nucleotides: TGTGCCAGCAGTCTGATGGCCGGGGAGCTGTTTTTT. The encoded protein is CASSLMAGELFF.

The table lists this clonotype with many counts. V usage is TRBV3-1 and J usage is TRBJ2-1; D may be TRBD2 (6 bases). Trimming took 6 bases from V and 0 from J, leaving 12 bases between them. The V gene's germline CDR1 is LGHDT and CDR2 YNNKEL (reference sequence). The CDR3 has 15 residues. The CDR3 protein is CASRRGETSYNEQFF. The CDR3 DNA is TGTGCCAGCAGACGCGGGGAAACCTCCTACAATGAGCAGTTCTTC.

This clonotype appeared many times. V and J are TRBV20-1 and TRBJ2-1; TRBD1 aligns across 10 bases. V trimming: 3 bases; J trimming: 1 base; junction bases outside the gene matches: 9. There are 17 residues in the CDR3. CDR1 and CDR2 from the germline V gene are DFQATT and SNEGSKA (reference sequence). The CDR3 DNA reads as TGCAGTGCTAGGGGGACAGGGGTATTGTCGTCCTACAATGAGCAGTTCTTC. Translated, it gives CSARGTGVLSSYNEQFF.

This clonotype showed up many times. The V and J genes are TRBV20-1 and TRBJ2-1; 9 positions agree with TRBD2. V trimming: 5 bases; J trimming: 0 bases; junction bases outside the gene matches: 5. CDR1 and CDR2 from the germline V gene are DFQATT and SNEGSKA (reference sequence). The CDR3 runs 15 residues. CDR3 residues: CSALAGKSSYNEQFF. As DNA, the CDR3 is TGCAGTGCTCTAGCGGGGAAGAGCTCCTACAATGAGCAGTTCTTC.

This clonotype came up a few times. The CDR3 DNA reads TGTGCCAGCAGCGTAGTAGGAGGGAACACTGAAGCTTTCTTT. Translation gives CASSVVGGNTEAFF. This rearrangement joins TRBV9 to TRBJ1-1; D is uncertain. Trimming removed 0 bases from V and 1 base from J, with 7 bases in between. The CDR3 covers 14 residues. CDR1 and CDR2 from the germline V gene are SGDLS and YYNGEE.

This clonotype was seen at least ten times. V gene TRBV7-8 combines with J gene TRBJ2-1; D is ambiguous. The CDR3 length is 16 residues. Germline CDR1 SGHVS, CDR2 FQNEAQ. Trimming took off 3 bases at V and 0 bases at J, with 12 bases between the two ends. CDR3 nucleotides: TGTGCCAGCAGCTTGAAACTCCAGAGCTCCTACAATGAGCAGTTCTTC. Its translation is CASSLKLQSSYNEQFF.

This clonotype was observed many times. The chain has TRBV5-1 and TRBJ1-1; 12 bases match TRBD1. After removal of 4 bases from V and 2 bases from J, the junction contained 6 bases not matched to a gene. CDR3 length: 16 residues. Per the germline V gene, CDR1 is SGHRS and CDR2 is YFSETQ. The DNA of the CDR3 is TGCGCCAGCAGCGTTGGGACAGGGGGCTTAAACACTGAAGCTTTCTTT. It translates to CASSVGTGGLNTEAFF. Variable domain in full (rest from reference TRBV5-1 and TRBJ1-1): KAGVTQTPRYLIKTRGQQVTLSCSPISGHRSVSWYQQTPGQGLQFLFEYFSETQRNKGNFPGRFSGRQFSNSRSEMNVSTLELGDSALYLCASSVGTGGLNTEAFFGQGTRLTVV.

There are many counts of this clonotype. This chain uses TRBV4-1 with TRBJ2-2; no firm D call. This CDR3 region has 14 residues. V was pared by 0 bases and J by 6 bases, with 8 bases between. Germline CDR1 MGHRA, CDR2 YSYEKL. The CDR3 region is CASSQERVPGELFF. The CDR3 bases are TGCGCCAGCAGCCAAGAAAGGGTTCCCGGGGAGCTGTTTTTT.

This clonotype was found many times. This rearrangement joins TRBV12-3 or TRBV12-4 to TRBJ1-2; tentatively, D is TRBD1 (5 bases). V was trimmed by 5 bases and J by 6 bases, leaving 10 bases between them. This CDR3 region has 12 residues. In nucleotides, the CDR3 is TGTGCCAGCAGTGTGGGGGACCATGGCTACACCTTC. This encodes CASSVGDHGYTF.

Worth noting for this clonotype: This sequence may be a read error, since a much larger clone differs from it by one base. The chain uses TRBV3-1 and TRBJ1-2; 7 bases fit TRBD1. Germline V CDR1 and CDR2: LGHDT, YNNKEL (reference sequence). The CDR3 has 15 amino acids. CDR3 in amino acids: CACSQDHGQARGYTF. In DNA, the CDR3 is TGTGCCTGCAGCCAAGATCACGGACAGGCCCGGGGCTACACCTTC.

This clonotype came up many times. The rearrangement links TRBV13 to TRBJ2-7, with 9 bases fitting TRBD1. J gave up 0 bases and V 5 bases, and 5 bases lay outside the gene matches. The germline gives CDR1 PRHDT, CDR2 FYEKMQ (reference sequence). This CDR3 has 15 amino acids. For the CDR3, the DNA is TGTGCCAGCAGCGTCGGGACAGGGAGCTCCTACGAGCAGTACTTC. It is translated as CASSVGTGSSYEQYF.

This clonotype appeared many times. This rearrangement joins TRBV15 to TRBJ2-3, with TRBD2 matching over 12 bases. The CDR3 extends over 17 amino acids. Germline trimming cut 5 bases from V and 10 bases from J; bases unmatched to any gene: 16. The germline gives CDR1 LNHNV, CDR2 YYDKDF (reference sequence). This chain's CDR3 is CATSGRLLAGGRRAQYF. The DNA of the CDR3 is TGTGCCACCAGCGGTCGTCTCCTAGCGGGAGGGCGGCGCGCGCAGTATTTT.

Ten or more counts support this clonotype. The chain is built from TRBV3-1 and TRBJ1-1; D remains ambiguous. This CDR3 has 15 amino acids. The V end was cut by 8 bases, the J end by 4 bases, with 20 bases between. In germline, CDR1 is LGHDT, CDR2 YNNKEL (reference sequence). CDR3 nucleotide sequence: TGTGCCAGCCTTACGACCCCCGGCGGTGGCACTGAAGCTTTCTTT. Amino acid sequence: CASLTTPGGGTEAFF. The whole variable domain, filled in from reference TRBV3-1 and TRBJ1-1, reads DTAVSQTPKYLVTQMGNDKSIKCEQNLGHDTMYWYKQDSKKFLKIMFSYNNKELIINETVPNRFSPKSPDKAHLNLHINSLELGDSAVYFCASLTTPGGGTEAFFGQGTRLTVV.

This clonotype was observed many times. The chain has TRBV10-3 and TRBJ2-5, with D tentatively TRBD1 (6 bases). The CDR3 is 16 residues long. Germline CDR1 ENHRY, CDR2 SYGVKD. Deletions cut 0 bases from V and 1 base from J, with 12 bases between. The CDR3 region is CAISESSYRAQETQYF. The CDR3 bases are TGTGCCATCAGTGAGTCCTCGTACAGGGCCCAAGAGACCCAGTACTTC.

This clonotype showed up many times. The J gene is TRBJ2-7, the V gene TRBV20-1; D gene uncertain. With 0 bases removed from V and 4 bases from J, the gap between germline ends came to 4 bases. Germline loops: CDR1 DFQATT, CDR2 SNEGSKA (reference sequence). The CDR3 length is 11 residues. CDR3 sequence reads: CSARDSYEQYF. For the CDR3, the DNA is TGCAGTGCTAGAGATTCTTACGAGCAGTACTTC.

This chain connects TRBV7-7 to TRBJ2-7, with D hard to call. The CDR3 is 13 amino acids. Germline assignment: CDR1 SSHAT and CDR2 FNYEAQ (reference sequence). Trimming stripped 1 base from V and 5 bases from J, with 9 bases between. CDR3 sequence reads: CASSLGPRDEQYF. CDR3 coding DNA: TGTGCCAGCAGCTTAGGACCCCGGGACGAGCAGTACTTC.

At least ten counts were recorded for this clonotype. The chain couples TRBV10-3 to TRBJ1-1; TRBD1 matches at 11 bases. This CDR3 contains 14 residues. CDR1 is ENHRY, CDR2 SYGVKD, per germline. The trim removed 5 bases at V and 5 bases at J, leaving 4 bases unmatched. The CDR3, as DNA: TGTGCCATCAGTCCCGGGACAGGGGGGACTGAAGCTTTCTTT. This codes for CAISPGTGGTEAFF.

This clonotype was detected many times. The chain couples TRBV20-1 to TRBJ2-1; D is possibly TRBD2 (7 bases). V shed 0 bases and J shed 2 bases, with 14 bases lying between them. This CDR3 spans 16 amino acids. Germline V gives CDR1 DFQATT, CDR2 SNEGSKA (reference sequence). The CDR3 DNA sequence: TGCAGTGCTAGAGATCTGGGGGGGGGCCCCTACAATGAGCAGTTCTTC. Protein product: CSARDLGGGPYNEQFF.

The table lists this clonotype with many counts. The V call is TRBV20-1, the J call TRBJ2-5; 9 bases agree with TRBD1. The CDR3 runs to 13 residues. The junction had 3 bases not matched to a gene; V was cut back by 5 bases and J by 2 bases. In germline, CDR1 is DFQATT, CDR2 SNEGSKA (reference sequence). For the CDR3, the DNA is TGCAGTGCTGCCGGGACAGGGCAAGAGACCCAGTACTTC. This encodes CSAAGTGQETQYF.

Ten or more counts support this clonotype. V and J are TRBV10-3 and TRBJ2-1; 10 nucleotides line up with TRBD1. Germline CDR1 is ENHRY and CDR2 is SYGVKD. The CDR3 is 16 amino acids. The V gene end was trimmed by 9 bases and the J gene end by 9 bases; junction bases not matched to a gene: 17. Written as DNA, the CDR3 is TGTGCCATTGGGTGGGGGCTCCGGGACAGGGGTACTGAGCAGTTCTTC. It encodes CAIGWGLRDRGTEQFF.

This clonotype was detected only once. The chain joins TRBV5-1 to TRBJ2-1, with a possible D match to TRBD2 (5 bases). Germline lookup yields CDR1 SGHRS and CDR2 YFSETQ. V was trimmed by 4 bases and J by 12 bases, leaving 26 bases between them. The CDR3 loop spans 16 amino acids. CDR3 DNA: TGCGCCAGCAGCACGGGAATTTCGGGGAAACGGGATGGGCAGTTCTTC. The encoded protein is CASSTGISGKRDGQFF.